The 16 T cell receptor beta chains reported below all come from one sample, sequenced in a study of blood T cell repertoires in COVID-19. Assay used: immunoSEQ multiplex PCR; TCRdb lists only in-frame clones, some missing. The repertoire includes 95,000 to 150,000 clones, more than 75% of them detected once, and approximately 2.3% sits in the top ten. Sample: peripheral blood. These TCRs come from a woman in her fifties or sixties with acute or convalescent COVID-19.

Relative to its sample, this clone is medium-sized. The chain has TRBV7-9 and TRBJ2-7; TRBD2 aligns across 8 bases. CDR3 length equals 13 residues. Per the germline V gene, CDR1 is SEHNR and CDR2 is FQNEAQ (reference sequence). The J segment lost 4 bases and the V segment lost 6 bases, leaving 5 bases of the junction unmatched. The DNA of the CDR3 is TGTGCCAGCAGGGAGGGACTAGAATACGAGCAGTACTTC. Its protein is CASREGLEYEQYF. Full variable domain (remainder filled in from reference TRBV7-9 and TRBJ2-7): DTGVSQNPRHKITKRGQNVTFRCDPISEHNRLYWYRQTLGQGPEFLTYFQNEAQLEKSRLLSDRFSAERPKGSFSTLEIQRTEQGDSAMYLCASREGLEYEQYFGPGTRLTVT.

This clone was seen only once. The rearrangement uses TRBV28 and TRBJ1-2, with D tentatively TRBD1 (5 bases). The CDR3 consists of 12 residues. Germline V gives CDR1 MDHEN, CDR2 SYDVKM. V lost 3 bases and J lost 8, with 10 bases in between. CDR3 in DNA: TGTGCCAGCAGTTTCGGGGGAGGGGGCTACACCTTC. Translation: CASSFGGGGYTF.

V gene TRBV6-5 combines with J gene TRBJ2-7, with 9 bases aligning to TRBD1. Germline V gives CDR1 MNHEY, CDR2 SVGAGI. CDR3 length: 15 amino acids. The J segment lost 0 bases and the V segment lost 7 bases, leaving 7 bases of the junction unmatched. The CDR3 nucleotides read TGTGCCAGCATTCACGGGGGACAGGGCTCCTACGAGCAGTACTTC. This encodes CASIHGGQGSYEQYF.

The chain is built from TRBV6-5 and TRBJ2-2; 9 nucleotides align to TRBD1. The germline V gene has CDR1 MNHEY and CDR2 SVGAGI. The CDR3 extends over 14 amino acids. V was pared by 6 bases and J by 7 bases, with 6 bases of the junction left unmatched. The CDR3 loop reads CASSLGQGLGELFF. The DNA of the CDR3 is TGTGCCAGCAGCCTCGGACAGGGGCTCGGGGAGCTGTTTTTT.

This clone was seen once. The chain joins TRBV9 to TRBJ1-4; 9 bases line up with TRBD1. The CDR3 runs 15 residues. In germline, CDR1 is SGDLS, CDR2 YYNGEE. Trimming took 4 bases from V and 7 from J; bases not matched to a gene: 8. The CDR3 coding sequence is TGTGCCAGCAGCCCCGGGACAGGGTATGGTGAAAAACTGTTTTTT. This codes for CASSPGTGYGEKLFF.

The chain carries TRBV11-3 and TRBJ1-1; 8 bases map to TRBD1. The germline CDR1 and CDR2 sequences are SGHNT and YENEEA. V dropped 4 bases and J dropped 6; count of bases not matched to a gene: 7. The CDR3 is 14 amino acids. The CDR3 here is CASSSRQGRSEAFF. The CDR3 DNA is TGTGCCAGCAGCTCACGACAGGGGAGGTCTGAAGCTTTCTTT.

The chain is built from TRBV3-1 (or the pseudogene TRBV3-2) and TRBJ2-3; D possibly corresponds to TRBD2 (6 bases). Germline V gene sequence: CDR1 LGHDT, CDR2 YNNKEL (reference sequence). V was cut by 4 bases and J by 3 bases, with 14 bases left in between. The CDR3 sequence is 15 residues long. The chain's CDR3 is CASSRALLATDTQYF. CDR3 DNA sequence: TGTGCCAGCAGCCGGGCCTTACTAGCAACAGATACGCAGTATTTT.

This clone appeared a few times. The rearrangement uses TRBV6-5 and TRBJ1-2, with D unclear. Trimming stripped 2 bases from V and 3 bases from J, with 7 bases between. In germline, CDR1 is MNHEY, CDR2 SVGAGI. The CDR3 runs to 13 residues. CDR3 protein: CASSYGPYYGYTF. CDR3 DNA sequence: TGTGCCAGCAGTTACGGGCCTTACTATGGCTACACCTTC.

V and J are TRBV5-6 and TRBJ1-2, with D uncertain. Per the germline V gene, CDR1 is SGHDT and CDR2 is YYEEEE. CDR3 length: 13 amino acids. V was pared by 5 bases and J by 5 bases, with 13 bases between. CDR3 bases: TGTGCCAGCAGGCCGTATCCAGGTTATGGCTACACCTTC. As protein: CASRPYPGYGYTF.

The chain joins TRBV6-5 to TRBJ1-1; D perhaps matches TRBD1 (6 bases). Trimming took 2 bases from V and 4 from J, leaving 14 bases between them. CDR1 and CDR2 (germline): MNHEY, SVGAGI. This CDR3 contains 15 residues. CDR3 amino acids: CASSYDYREGTEAFF. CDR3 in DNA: TGTGCCAGCAGTTACGACTACAGGGAGGGCACTGAAGCTTTCTTT.

In DNA, the CDR3 is TGTGCCAGTAGTAGGGGACAGGGGATAGGCGGCTACACCTTC. It is translated as CASSRGQGIGGYTF. The chain has TRBV19 and TRBJ1-2; 10 bases map to TRBD1. Germline V CDR1 and CDR2: LNHDA, SQIVND (reference sequence). The V and J ends lost 4 bases and 8 bases, in that order; junction bases with no gene match: 7. The CDR3 length is 14 residues.

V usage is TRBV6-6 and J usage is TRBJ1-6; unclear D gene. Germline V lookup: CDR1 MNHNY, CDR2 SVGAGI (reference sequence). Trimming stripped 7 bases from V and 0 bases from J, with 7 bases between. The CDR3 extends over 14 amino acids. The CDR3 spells CASTESSYNSPLHF. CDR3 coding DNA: TGTGCCAGCACAGAAAGCTCCTATAATTCACCCCTCCACTTT.

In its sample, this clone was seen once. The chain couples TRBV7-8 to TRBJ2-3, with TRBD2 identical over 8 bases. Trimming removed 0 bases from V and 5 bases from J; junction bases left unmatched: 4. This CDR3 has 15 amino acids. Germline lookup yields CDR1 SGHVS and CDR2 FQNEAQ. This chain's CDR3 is CASSLASLAGDTQYF. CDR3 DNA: TGTGCCAGCAGCTTAGCGTCCCTAGCGGGAGATACGCAGTATTTT. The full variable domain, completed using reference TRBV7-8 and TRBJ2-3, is GAGVSQSPRYKVAKRGQDVALRCDPISGHVSLFWYQQALGQGPEFLTYFQNEAQLDKSGLPSDRFFAERPEGSVSTLKIQRTQQEDSAVYLCASSLASLAGDTQYFGPGTRLTVL.

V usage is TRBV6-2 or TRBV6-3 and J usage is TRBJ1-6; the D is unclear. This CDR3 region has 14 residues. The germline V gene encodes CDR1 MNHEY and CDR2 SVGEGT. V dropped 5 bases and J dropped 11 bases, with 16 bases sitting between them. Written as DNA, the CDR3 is TGTGCCAGCAGTCGGGAGGTGATGAGGACACCCCTCCACTTT. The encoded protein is CASSREVMRTPLHF.

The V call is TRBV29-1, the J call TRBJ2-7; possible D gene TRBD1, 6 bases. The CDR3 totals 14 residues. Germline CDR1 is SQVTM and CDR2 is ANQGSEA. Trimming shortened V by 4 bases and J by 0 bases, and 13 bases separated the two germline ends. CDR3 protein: CSVAWQGPSYEQYF. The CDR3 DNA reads TGCAGCGTTGCGTGGCAGGGGCCCTCCTACGAGCAGTACTTC.

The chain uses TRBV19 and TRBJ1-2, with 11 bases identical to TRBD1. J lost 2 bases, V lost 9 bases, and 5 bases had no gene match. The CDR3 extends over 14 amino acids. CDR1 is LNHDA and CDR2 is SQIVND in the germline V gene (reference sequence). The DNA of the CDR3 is TGTGCCAGCTCGGGACAGGGGGTCAACTATGGCTACACCTTC. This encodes CASSGQGVNYGYTF.